The present T cell receptor (beta chain) was sequenced within a study of CD8+CD57+ T cells in acquired aplastic anemia (dated by TCRdb to the late 2010s). A note on the overall study: Extracted DNA from sorted CD4+ and CD8+ cells averaged around 3.3 ug, ranging from 0.2 to 27.4 ug. Healthy donor samples averaged approximately 10 million reads for CD4+ and under 12 million for CD8+ cells.

In the study, sorted CD4+ and CD8+ blood T cells from patients with severe aplastic anemia and from healthy subjects underwent deep sequencing of TCR repertoires. Ficoll-Paque density gradient centrifugation was used to isolate peripheral blood mononuclear cells. Before DNA extraction, CD4+ and CD8+ T cells were sorted by FACS or by magnetic beads. For CDR1 and CDR2, the germline V gene (reference sequence) lists LGHDT and YNNKEL. Trimming at the junction amounts to 5 bases on V and 8 bases on J, and the germline ends lie 7 bases apart. Inclusive of the bounding cysteine and phenylalanine, the CDR3 is 12 residues long. CDR3 DNA is the only sequence kept; it has 36 bases, read in frame from the first base. Study-wide conclusions, independent of this receptor: Some 31 CD8+ CDR3 sequences were shared between patients and controls but appeared highly expressed in patients and within their immunodominant clones. CD8+ Simpson's diversity did not differ significantly between patients and healthy controls (P=0.060).

Genomic DNA served as template for TCR beta VDJ combination and CDR3 sequence profiling. An Illumina HiSeq 2000 was used for TCR repertoire sequencing. The authors' pipeline ran thus. Repertoire assessment relied on Simpson's diversity index, CDR3 size and DJ length profiles, and TRBV/TRBJ rearrangement plots. The most abundant DNA sequence in the deep sequencing data was taken as the immunodominant clone. CDR3 amino acid sequences were checked for sharing between subjects and were compared against published repertoires and the VDJdb database. TCRdb reanalyzed the raw reads on its own, using fastp at Q25 for trimming and MiXCR for clone calling, and kept in-frame beta chains. Each CDR3 protein gets just one entry, which takes the most common genes and DNA from the rows behind it. The V and J calls were determined by TCRdb, not by the authors. The sample table contains a few hundred thousand distinct CDR3 sequences; only one count was recorded for 34% of them. The ten largest clones capture more than 0.95% of the sample.

This clonotype was counted ten times or more. What antigen it recognizes has not been identified. No much larger clone is present one base from it, and per-base qualities are unavailable. This clonotype was sampled from a human donor in good health, serving as a control. The sequencing input was sorted CD4+, CD8+, or CD8+CD57+ T cells (not recorded which) from PBMCs. The chain links TRBV3-1 with TRBJ1-6; no D segment can be confidently identified. The nucleotide sequence reads TGTGCCAGCAGCTCTTTTGATTCACCCCTCCACTTT. Translated, it reads CASSSFDSPLHF.